The 4 T cell receptor beta chains listed next were all sequenced from one sample in a study of cytomegalovirus exposure and HLA in healthy donors. Use of 60 Vbeta and 13 Jbeta primers characterized the PCR. Sequencing was performed with immunoSEQ multiplex PCR; in TCRdb, only in-frame clones are kept and a portion is missing. Of about 170,000 clones in the sample, about four fifths are singletons; the top ten hold less than 0.4%. Sequencing was performed on PBMCs. The receptors shown here come from a boy younger than 10 in good health and CMV-seronegative.

The rearrangement joins TRBV5-6 to TRBJ1-2; 8 bases map to TRBD1. Germline V CDR1 and CDR2: SGHDT, YYEEEE. V lost 5 bases and J lost 5; bases outside the gene matches: 8. The CDR3 spans 14 residues. The CDR3 bases are TGTGCCAGCAGTCATGGACAGGGATGGTATGGCTACACCTTC. Residues: CASSHGQGWYGYTF.

V and J are TRBV5-1 and TRBJ1-3; 8 nucleotides agree with TRBD1. From germline, CDR1 is SGHRS and CDR2 YFSETQ. Trimming removed 4 bases from V and 0 bases from J; junction bases left unmatched: 9. The CDR3 loop spans 17 amino acids. CDR3 sequence (DNA): TGCGCCAGCAGCGGAGACAGGGGCCCGAGCTCTGGAAACACCATATATTTT. Protein sequence: CASSGDRGPSSGNTIYF. The complete variable domain, with remaining parts taken from reference TRBV5-1 and TRBJ1-3, reads KAGVTQTPRYLIKTRGQQVTLSCSPISGHRSVSWYQQTPGQGLQFLFEYFSETQRNKGNFPGRFSGRQFSNSRSEMNVSTLELGDSALYLCASSGDRGPSSGNTIYFGEGSWLTVV.

The J gene is TRBJ1-5, the V gene TRBV25-1, with D unclear. The CDR3 sequence is 15 residues long. Germline CDR1 reads MGHDK; CDR2 reads SYGVNS. V lost 4 bases and J lost 0, with 10 bases in between. The CDR3 DNA follows: TGTGCCAGCAGTGCGTCAGAGGATAGCAATCAGCCCCAGCATTTT. Its protein is CASSASEDSNQPQHF.

The rearrangement links TRBV2 to TRBJ1-1; 8 bases are shared with TRBD1. This CDR3 comprises 14 residues. The J segment lost 5 bases and the V segment lost 8 bases, leaving 10 bases of the junction unmatched. Germline V gives CDR1 SNHLY, CDR2 FYNNEI. The CDR3 protein is CASGRETGETEAFF. Written as DNA, the CDR3 is TGTGCCAGCGGCCGCGAGACAGGGGAGACTGAAGCTTTCTTT.